This T cell receptor (beta chain) emerged from a study of T-cell reconstitution after alpha-beta-depleted transplantation in children. Whole-study results and caveats: In patients about two months after transplant, alpha-beta T cells reportedly arose from several hundred expanded graft clones.

As for this clonotype: Its antigen is not known.

This sample's TCRbeta library carried unique molecular identifier barcodes. TCRdb redid the calling of the PCR reads with MiXCR, one entry per CDR3 protein. The sample records a few hundred thousand distinct CDR3 sequences, around 13% being singletons. Trimming pared 0 bases from V and 6 bases from J, leaving 9 bases between. The CDR3 is 13 residues long. Germline-derived CDR1 and CDR2 are MNHEY and SVGAGI. The chain is built from TRBV6-5 and TRBJ2-7; no firm D call. This receptor was obtained from a male patient between 5 and 17 years old who had a stem cell transplant for acute myeloid leukemia, so the T cells may come from the graft donor. The sequencing here drew on PBMCs, mostly from graft donor cells, taken 360 days after TCRalphabeta/CD19-depleted stem cell transplant. CDR3 sequence reads: CASSYSGRAEQYF. DNA for the CDR3: TGTGCCAGCAGTTACTCAGGCCGTGCCGAGCAGTACTTC.